The present T cell receptor (beta chain) was sequenced within a study of T cell responses to AZD1222 COVID-19 vaccine. Study-level findings and limits: It was only a handful of AZD1222 recipients who were seropositive at baseline. Two AZD1222 administrations were followed by greater Spike-specific TCR breadth and depth. Possibly, clonal diversity was underestimated; donors were largely white British and included more females.

This CDR3 region has 15 residues. The V gene's germline CDR1 is MNHEY and CDR2 SVGAGI. V dropped 0 bases and J dropped 5 bases, with 11 bases sitting between them. Assay: immunoSEQ multiplex PCR; the TCRdb copy retains only in-frame clones and omits some. This table has roughly 130,000 clones, over 75% appearing once. This clone was detected once. As yet, its antigen is unknown. This material consisted of peripheral blood, taken on day 0 of AZD1222 vaccination. The rearrangement uses TRBV6-5 and TRBJ1-5, with D uncertain. This TCR was sampled from an adult in good health. The CDR3 nucleotides are TGTGCCAGCAGTTACTCTTTGGGGAGTGATCAGCCCCAGCATTTT. It is translated as CASSYSLGSDQPQHF.